This T cell receptor beta chain appears in the sequencing data of a study of blood T cells in healthy people across ages. About the research overall: Capture via template switching afforded approximately one barcoded beta molecule per two T cells. Whole-study results and caveats: It was found that TCR beta diversity correlated strongly with the percentage of naive T cells.

Every sample had a minimum of 6.5 million PBMCs isolated. As for this clonotype: Its antigen is unknown.

This CDR3 is 16 amino acids long. The V gene lost 0 bases and the J gene lost 4 bases, with 17 bases spanning the gap. CDR1 SQVTM and CDR2 ANQGSEA come from the germline V gene. The use of a sample-barcoded 5' primer and a J-beta primer mix characterized a second PCR of roughly 6 to 11 cycles. Every molecule of cDNA carried a tag from a template-switch adaptor with 12 random nucleotides. TCRdb called the 5' RACE reads again in MiXCR, with one record for every CDR3 protein. The table has fewer than 1,000,000 distinct CDR3 sequences, approximately 44% seen once. This TCR was recovered from a man aged 55 to 70 in good health. The chain combines TRBV29-1 with TRBJ2-3; D not resolved. Specimen: blood. CDR3 sequence (DNA): TGCAGCGTTGAAGATCTGGGCATCGATCAGGCAGATACGCAGTATTTT. Translating gives CSVEDLGIDQADTQYF.